This T cell receptor beta chain was identified during a study of blood T cell repertoires in COVID-19. The wider study: The samples span acute and convalescent COVID-19 from the United States, Italy and Spain.

Recruits, aged roughly 18 to 95 years, lived in approximately 26 US areas. Methods used by the authors: Amplifying reference gene primers gave estimates of nucleated cell counts. Repertoires were generated with immunoSEQ multiplex PCR, while TCRdb's copy carries only in-frame clones and drops some. That table is the source of V, J and clone size, and D and trimming were worked out from the DNA. Of 400,000 or so clones in the sample, approximately 87% were seen once. With 6 bases removed from V and 3 bases from J, the gap between germline ends came to 15 bases. This CDR3 region has 14 residues. In germline, CDR1 is SGDLS, CDR2 YYNGEE. This clone has more than one count but fewer than ten.

The clonotype was recovered from a man aged 35 to 55 in a cohort exposed to, infected with or recovered from COVID-19 (not recorded which). Sequencing used PBMCs or T cells enriched from blood (not recorded which). The chain employs TRBV9 and TRBJ1-1, with D maybe TRBD1 (6 bases). The CDR3 protein is CASTAQGLDTEAFF. The CDR3 nucleotides read TGTGCCAGCACCGCACAGGGTTTGGACACTGAAGCTTTCTTT.